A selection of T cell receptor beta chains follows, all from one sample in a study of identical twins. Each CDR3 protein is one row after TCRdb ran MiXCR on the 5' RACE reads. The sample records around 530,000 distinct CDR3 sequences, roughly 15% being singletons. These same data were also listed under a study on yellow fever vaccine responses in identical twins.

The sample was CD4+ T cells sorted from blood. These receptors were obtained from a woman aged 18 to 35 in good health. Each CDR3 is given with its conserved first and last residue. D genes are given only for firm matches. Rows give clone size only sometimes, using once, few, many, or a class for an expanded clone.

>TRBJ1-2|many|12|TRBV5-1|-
TGCGCCAGCAGTTTTGACAGCTATGGCTACACCTTC
CASSFDSYGYTF
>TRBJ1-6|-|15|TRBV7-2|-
TGTGCCAGCAGCTTACGCAGGGTCTATAATTCACCCCTCCACTTT
CASSLRRVYNSPLHF
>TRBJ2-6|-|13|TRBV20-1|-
TGCAGTGCTAGTCTCTCTGGGGCCAACGTCCTGACTTTC
CSASLSGANVLTF
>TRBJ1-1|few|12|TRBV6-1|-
TGTGCCAGTCTCCGGGGGGGTACTGAAGCTTTCTTT
CASLRGGTEAFF
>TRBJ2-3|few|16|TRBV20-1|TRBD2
TGCAGTGCTAGAGGTCACCTAGCGGGGGGCACAGATACGCAGTATTTT
CSARGHLAGGTDTQYF
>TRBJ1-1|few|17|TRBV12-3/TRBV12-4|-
TGTGCCAGCAGTTTAGCCGGGGCCGGGTTAGCGAACACTGAAGCTTTCTTT
CASSLAGAGLANTEAFF
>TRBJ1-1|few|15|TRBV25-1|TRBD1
TGTGCCAGCAGTTGGACAGGGGGCCGGAGGAGTGAAGCTTTCTTT
CASSWTGGRRSEAFF
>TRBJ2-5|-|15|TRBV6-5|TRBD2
TGTGCCAGCAGTTACCTTACGGGGGGAGGAGAGACCCAGTACTTC
CASSYLTGGGETQYF
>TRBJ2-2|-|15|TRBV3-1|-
TGTGCCAGCAGCCTTTACAGGTTGAGCACCGGGGAGCTGTTTTTT
CASSLYRLSTGELFF
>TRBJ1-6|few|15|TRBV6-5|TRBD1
TGTGCCAGCAGTTACTCGGGACAGCATAATTCACCCCTCCACTTT
CASSYSGQHNSPLHF
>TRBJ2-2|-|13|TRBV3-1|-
TGTGCCAGCAGCCGAGAGGGGACCGGGGAGCTGTTTTTT
CASSREGTGELFF
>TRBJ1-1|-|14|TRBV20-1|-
TGCAGTGCTAGACCCCGCGGGCCGAGAACTGAAGCTTTCTTT
CSARPRGPRTEAFF
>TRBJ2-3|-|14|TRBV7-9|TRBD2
TGTGCCAGCAGCTTAACTAGCGTCACAGATACGCAGTATTTT
CASSLTSVTDTQYF
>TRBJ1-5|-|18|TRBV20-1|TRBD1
TGCAGTGCTGTACAGGGGCCACATAGGACCAATCCGGGCCAGCCCCAGCATTTT
CSAVQGPHRTNPGQPQHF
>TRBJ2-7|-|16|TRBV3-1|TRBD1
TGTGCCAGCAGCCAAGTTTGGGACAGCAGATCCTACGAGCAGTACTTC
CASSQVWDSRSYEQYF
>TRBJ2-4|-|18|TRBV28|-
TGTGCCAGCAGTTCGTGGTCGGACCCAAGAGAATCGCGGAACATTCAGTACTTC
CASSSWSDPRESRNIQYF
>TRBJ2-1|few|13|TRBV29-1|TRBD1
TGCAGCGTCGTTGGGACAGCTTTCAATGAGCAGTTCTTC
CSVVGTAFNEQFF
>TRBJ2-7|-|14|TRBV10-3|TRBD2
TGTGCCATCACGGGCGGGAGAAGAGGGGACGAGCAGTACTTC
CAITGGRRGDEQYF
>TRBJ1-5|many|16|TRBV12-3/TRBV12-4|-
TGTGCCAGCAGTTTAGTGGGGGGCGCTGGCAATCAGCCCCAGCATTTT
CASSLVGGAGNQPQHF
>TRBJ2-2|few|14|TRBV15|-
TGTGCCACCAGCAGAGATTGGGACACCGGGGAGCTGTTTTTT
CATSRDWDTGELFF
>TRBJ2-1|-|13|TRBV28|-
TGTGCCAGCAATAGCGGCGCCTACAATGAGCAGTTCTTC
CASNSGAYNEQFF
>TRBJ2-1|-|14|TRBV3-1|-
TGTGCCAGCAGACCCAGGGATACCTACAATGAGCAGTTCTTC
CASRPRDTYNEQFF
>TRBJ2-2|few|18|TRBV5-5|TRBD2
TGTGCCAGCAGCTTGGATCGACTAGCGGGGGGGAACACCGGGGAGCTGTTTTTT
CASSLDRLAGGNTGELFF
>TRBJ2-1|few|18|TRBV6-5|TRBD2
TGTGCCAGCAGTTACCTCCCTACTAGCGCGAGCTCCTACAATGAGCAGTTCTTC
CASSYLPTSASSYNEQFF
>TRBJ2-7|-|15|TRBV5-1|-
TGCGCCAGCAGCTTGGCCGGCGGTGCCTACTACGAGCAGTACTTC
CASSLAGGAYYEQYF
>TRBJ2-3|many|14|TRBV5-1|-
TGCGCCAGCAGCTTGGGCACAGGGTCAGATACGCAGTATTTT
CASSLGTGSDTQYF
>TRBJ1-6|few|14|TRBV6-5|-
TGTGCCAGCAGTTACTCGAACCATAATTCACCCCTCCACTTT
CASSYSNHNSPLHF
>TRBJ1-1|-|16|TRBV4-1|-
TGCGCCAGCAGCCAAGAATTTGGCAGAGATAACACTGAAGCTTTCTTT
CASSQEFGRDNTEAFF
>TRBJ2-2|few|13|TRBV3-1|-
TGTGCCAGCAGCCCAGCAGGGGCCGGGGAGCTGTTTTTT
CASSPAGAGELFF
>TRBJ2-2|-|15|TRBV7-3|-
TGTGCCAGCAGCTTAGCCCCGATGGGCACCGGGGAGCTGTTTTTT
CASSLAPMGTGELFF
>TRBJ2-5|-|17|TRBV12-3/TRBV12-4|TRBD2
TGTGCCAGCAGCCCAACAACTAAGCGGGGTGGCCAAGAGACCCAGTACTTC
CASSPTTKRGGQETQYF
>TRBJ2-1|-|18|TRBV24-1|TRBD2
TGTGCCACCAGTTCCAAGTTTACTAGCGGGAGCTCCTACAATGAGCAGTTCTTC
CATSSKFTSGSSYNEQFF
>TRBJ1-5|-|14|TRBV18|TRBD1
TGTGCCAGCTCACCAATGACAGGGGATCAGCCCCAGCATTTT
CASSPMTGDQPQHF
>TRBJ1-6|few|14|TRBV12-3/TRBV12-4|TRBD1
TGTGCCAGCAGCCGACAGGGTCCAAATTCACCCCTCCACTTT
CASSRQGPNSPLHF
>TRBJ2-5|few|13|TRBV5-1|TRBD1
TGCGCCAGCAGCTGGGGACAGGGTGAGACCCAGTACTTC
CASSWGQGETQYF
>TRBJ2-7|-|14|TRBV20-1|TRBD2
TGCAGTGCTAGCACTAGCGGGAGGCTCTACGAGCAGTACTTC
CSASTSGRLYEQYF
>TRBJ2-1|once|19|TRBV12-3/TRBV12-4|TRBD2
TGTACCTGCAGTTACTACCAACTCGGACTAGCGGGGGGCCACAATGAGCAGTTCTTC
CTCSYYQLGLAGGHNEQFF
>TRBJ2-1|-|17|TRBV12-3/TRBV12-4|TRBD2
TGTGCCAGCACCATAGCGGGAGCCCTACCTAGGTACAATGAGCAGTTCTTC
CASTIAGALPRYNEQFF
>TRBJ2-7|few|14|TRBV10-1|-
TGCGCCAGCAGTAGAGGACTCGGCAACTACGAGCAGTACTTC
CASSRGLGNYEQYF
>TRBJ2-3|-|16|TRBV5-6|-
TGTGCCAGCAGCTCCCCCGGGGCGGGGTACGCAGATACGCAGTATTTT
CASSSPGAGYADTQYF
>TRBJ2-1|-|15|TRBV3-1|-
TGTGCCAGCAGCCAAGCGGGACTGGCTAAGGATGAGCAGTTCTTC
CASSQAGLAKDEQFF
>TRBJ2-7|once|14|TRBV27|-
TGTGCCAGCAGTTTGTGGTTGGGGTCGAGCGAGCAGTACTTC
CASSLWLGSSEQYF
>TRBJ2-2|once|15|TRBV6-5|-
TGTGCCAGCAGTTACTCGCGGGCAGCCACCGGGGAGCTGTTTTTT
CASSYSRAATGELFF
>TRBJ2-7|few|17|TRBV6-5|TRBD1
TGTGCCAGCAGTTACAGACAGGGGACAGCCGGCCTCTACGAGCAGTACTTC
CASSYRQGTAGLYEQYF
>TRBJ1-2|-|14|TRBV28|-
TGTGCCAGCAGTTTGGGGGGTGGGCATTATGGCTACACCTTC
CASSLGGGHYGYTF